These T cell receptor beta chains were read from a single sample in a study of human T cells and chemical hapten exposure. TCRdb fed the 5' RACE reads into MiXCR, producing one record per CDR3 protein. The sample has about 81,000 distinct CDR3 sequences; approximately 8% are singletons. These receptors came from a male donor in good health. The CDR3 runs from the conserved cysteine through the conserved F or W. The D gene is left open where the match is weak. Size tells how often a clone was seen (once, few, many) or the class of an expanded clone, and some rows leave it out.

abundance,v_gene,d_gene,j_gene,CDR3nt,CDR3aa
many,TRBV3-1,.,TRBJ2-6,TGTGCCAGCAGCCAAGTCTATCCGGGGCACCCTGGGGCCAACGTCCTGACTTTC,CASSQVYPGHPGANVLTF
.,TRBV5-3,TRBD1,TRBJ2-5,TGTGCCAGAAGCTCGGTCAGGGACAGGGGGTCAGAGACCCAGTACTTC,CARSSVRDRGSETQYF
many,TRBV13,.,TRBJ2-1,TGTGCCAGCGGCGGGACGCCCGGGTACAATGAGCAGTTCTTC,CASGGTPGYNEQFF
few,TRBV11-2,.,TRBJ2-1,TGTGCCAGCAGACATCTAGGGGGAGGGCCTTCTGAGCAGTTCTTC,CASRHLGGGPSEQFF
.,TRBV6-2/TRBV6-3,TRBD2,TRBJ2-3,TGTGCCAGCAGTAAGCTAGCGGGAGGACCAGTCACAGATACGCAGTATTTT,CASSKLAGGPVTDTQYF
few,TRBV5-8,.,TRBJ1-2,TGTGCCAGCAGCTTGGATCGGGGAGAGGAGACCGGTTATGGCTACACCTTC,CASSLDRGEETGYGYTF
few,TRBV5-1,.,TRBJ2-3,TGCGCCAGCAGCTTGGTCCGGACCGCCGGAACAGATACGCAGTATTTT,CASSLVRTAGTDTQYF
many,TRBV6-2/TRBV6-3,TRBD2,TRBJ2-2,TGTGCCAGCAGTTTACAGCTTAGCGGGAACGGGGAGCTGTTTTTT,CASSLQLSGNGELFF
.,TRBV5-1,.,TRBJ2-3,TGCGCCAGCAGCCCGGGGTCTCATGCAGATACGCAGTATTTT,CASSPGSHADTQYF
few,TRBV7-8,TRBD2,TRBJ2-1,TGTGCCAGCAGCTTATTCGGGCGGCTAGCGGGGGGAAATGAGCAGTTCTTC,CASSLFGRLAGGNEQFF
many,TRBV6-1,.,TRBJ2-6,TGTGCCAGCAAAAGCTCTGGGGCCAACGTCCTGACTTTC,CASKSSGANVLTF
many,TRBV5-1,.,TRBJ1-5,TGCGCCAGCAGCTTGGGTGGGTTGAGCAATCAGCCCCAGCATTTT,CASSLGGLSNQPQHF
.,TRBV9,TRBD1,TRBJ2-1,TGTGCCAGCAGCGTAGAAGGGACAGGGTACAATGAGCAGTTCTTC,CASSVEGTGYNEQFF
.,TRBV12-3/TRBV12-4,TRBD1,TRBJ2-1,TGTGCCAGCAGACTAGAGTACGGGGACAGCTCCTACAATGAGCAGTTCTTC,CASRLEYGDSSYNEQFF
many,TRBV20-1,.,TRBJ2-7,TGCAGTGCTAGGTCTAGGGACTCCTACGAGCAGTACTTC,CSARSRDSYEQYF
.,TRBV5-1,TRBD1,TRBJ2-3,TGCGCCAGCAGCTTTTCAGGGGGCGCAGATACGCAGTATTTT,CASSFSGGADTQYF
.,TRBV12-3/TRBV12-4,.,TRBJ1-2,TGTGCCAGCAGTTTAGCCGGGTATGGCTACACCTTC,CASSLAGYGYTF
many,TRBV5-1,.,TRBJ2-7,TGCGCCAGCAGCTTAGTAGGTGGGACCGCATCCTACGAGCAGTACTTC,CASSLVGGTASYEQYF
few,TRBV20-1,TRBD1,TRBJ1-3,TGCAGTGCTCAGGGACAGGACTCTGGAAACACCATATATTTT,CSAQGQDSGNTIYF
few,TRBV5-6,TRBD2,TRBJ2-5,TGTGCCAGCAGCTTGTGGGGGGGAGAGACCCAGTACTTC,CASSLWGGETQYF
.,TRBV3-1,.,TRBJ1-1,TGTGCCAGCAGCCAAGATACGGGGAGGGACACTGAAGCTTTCTTT,CASSQDTGRDTEAFF
.,TRBV7-2,.,TRBJ2-5,TGTGCCAGCAGCTTAGACAGAAAAGAGACCCAGTACTTC,CASSLDRKETQYF
few,TRBV20-1,.,TRBJ1-4,TGCAGTGCTAGAGATGACGGTGAAAAACTGTTTTTT,CSARDDGEKLFF
.,TRBV29-1,.,TRBJ2-2,TGCAGCGTTGAGGTTGGCGGGGAGCTGTTTTTT,CSVEVGGELFF
.,TRBV5-1,.,TRBJ1-1,TGCGCCAGCAGCTTGGTAGGGAAGGACACTGAAGCTTTCTTT,CASSLVGKDTEAFF
many,TRBV12-3/TRBV12-4,.,TRBJ1-1,TGTGCCAGCAGCCACGGACAGCCTGCTGAAGCTTTCTTT,CASSHGQPAEAFF
many,TRBV10-3,.,TRBJ1-1,TGTGCCATCAGTGAGTCGGGGGGGGAGTCGGCTTTCTTT,CAISESGGESAFF
.,TRBV6-5,TRBD1,TRBJ1-4,TGTGCCAGCAGCCCCGCCCGGACAGGGGTCGAAAAACTGTTTTTT,CASSPARTGVEKLFF
.,TRBV2,.,TRBJ1-6,TGTGCCGGGTTTCGGGGCCAGGGTCAAGCCCTCCACTTT,CAGFRGQGQALHF
few,TRBV7-8,TRBD1,TRBJ2-1,TGTGCCAGCAGCTCGAAGGCGGGACAGGGGTATAATGAGCAGTTCTTC,CASSSKAGQGYNEQFF
few,TRBV5-1,.,TRBJ2-3,TGCGCCAGCAGCTTGGATGCCAGGAGGTCAGATACGCAGTATTTT,CASSLDARRSDTQYF
few,TRBV14,TRBD1,TRBJ2-1,TGTGCCAGCAGCTGGGACAGGGGCAATGAGCAGTTCTTC,CASSWDRGNEQFF
many,TRBV20-1,TRBD2,TRBJ2-3,TGCAGTGCGACCGGGACTAGCGGGAGGGCCGTTGAAGATACGCAGTATTTT,CSATGTSGRAVEDTQYF
few,TRBV7-6,TRBD1,TRBJ2-6,TGTGCCAGCAGCTTACCCGGGACAGGCTCTGGGGCCAACGTCCTGACTTTC,CASSLPGTGSGANVLTF